A selection of T cell receptor beta chains follows, all from one sample in a study of blood T cell repertoires in COVID-19. Assay: immunoSEQ multiplex PCR; the TCRdb copy retains only in-frame clones and omits some. The sample has roughly 130,000 clones; 84% are singletons. What was sequenced was peripheral blood. The receptor source for this set is a man aged 25-40 years with COVID-19, enrolled during active disease. Both conserved end residues are part of each CDR3. A D gene is named only where the DNA matches it firmly. The size field is filled for only some rows; it gives once, few, many or a size class.

j_call d_call v_call clone_size cdr3_aa cdr3_nt
TRBJ2-3 TRBD1 TRBV6-5 NA CASSRTGGTDTQYF TGTGCCAGCAGCCGGACAGGCGGGACAGATACGCAGTATTTT
TRBJ1-5 NA TRBV3-1/TRBV3-2 NA CASSLEGVHQPQHF TGTGCCAGCAGCCTCGAAGGGGTTCATCAGCCCCAGCATTTT
TRBJ1-1 NA TRBV28 many CASSSPLPLRTEAFF TGTGCCAGCAGTTCCCCGTTGCCTCTACGGACTGAAGCTTTCTTT
TRBJ2-2 TRBD2 TRBV7-3 NA CASSPAGTSGRWGELFF TGTGCCAGCAGCCCCGCCGGGACTAGCGGGAGGTGGGGGGAGCTGTTTTTT
TRBJ2-3 TRBD1 TRBV24-1 NA CATSDSGQGLDTQYF TGTGCCACCAGTGATTCGGGACAGGGGTTAGATACGCAGTATTTT
TRBJ1-1 NA TRBV3-1/TRBV3-2 NA CASSPFSGNTEAFF TGTGCCAGCAGCCCCTTTTCCGGGAACACTGAAGCTTTCTTT
TRBJ2-4 NA TRBV27 NA CASSLGRAKNIQYF TGTGCCAGCAGTTTAGGGAGGGCCAAAAACATTCAGTACTTC
TRBJ2-3 TRBD2 TRBV15 once CATSRDPSGRGYTQYF TGTGCCACCAGCAGAGATCCTAGCGGGAGAGGGTATACGCAGTATTTT
TRBJ1-5 NA TRBV5-1 NA CASSLAGNQPQHF TGCGCCAGCAGCTTGGCAGGGAATCAGCCCCAGCATTTT
TRBJ1-4 NA TRBV28 NA CASSLWGVTNEKLFF TGTGCCAGCAGTTTGTGGGGCGTAACTAATGAAAAACTGTTTTTT
TRBJ2-1 NA TRBV9 NA CASSLGGVYNEQFF TGTGCCAGCAGCTTAGGCGGGGTCTACAATGAGCAGTTCTTC
TRBJ2-1 TRBD1 TRBV16 NA CASSLTDRVNEQFF TGTGCCAGCAGTCTAACCGACAGGGTTAATGAGCAGTTCTTC
TRBJ1-5 NA TRBV6-6 NA CASSPRTVYSNQPQHF TGTGCCAGCAGTCCTCGGACAGTCTATAGCAATCAGCCCCAGCATTTT
TRBJ1-2 NA TRBV2 NA CASSRDTDGYTF TGTGCCAGCAGCAGGGACACAGATGGCTACACCTTC
TRBJ2-1 TRBD2 TRBV11-3 once CASSLSGRDEQFF TGTGCCAGCAGCTTATCGGGGAGGGATGAGCAGTTCTTC
TRBJ2-7 NA TRBV6-6 NA CASTIGQPYEQYF TGTGCCAGCACCATTGGACAACCCTACGAGCAGTACTTC
TRBJ1-4 NA TRBV28 NA CASIEDLYGEKLFF TGTGCCAGCATCGAGGATCTCTACGGTGAAAAACTGTTTTTT
TRBJ1-1 NA TRBV11-2 NA CASSFNTLNTEAFF TGTGCCAGCAGCTTTAACACCTTGAACACTGAAGCTTTCTTT
TRBJ1-3 NA TRBV2 NA CASSGESSGNTIYF TGTGCCAGCAGCGGGGAGAGCTCTGGAAACACCATATATTTT
TRBJ1-4 NA TRBV12-3/TRBV12-4 few CASSLGRGKLFF TGTGCCAGCTCCCTGGGGCGGGGGAAACTGTTTTTT
TRBJ2-7 TRBD2 TRBV28 NA CASSLGGGRADEQYF TGTGCCAGCAGCCTCGGCGGCGGGAGGGCCGACGAGCAGTACTTC
TRBJ2-7 TRBD2 TRBV27 NA CASGPGLALWNEQYF TGTGCCAGCGGGCCGGGACTAGCTCTTTGGAACGAGCAGTACTTC
TRBJ2-7 NA TRBV27 NA CASSELKLRGYEQYF TGTGCCAGCAGCGAACTTAAATTGCGGGGCTACGAGCAGTACTTC
TRBJ2-7 NA TRBV5-8 NA CASSLLIGVWQRYEQYF TGTGCCAGCAGCTTGTTAATCGGGGTCTGGCAACGGTACGAGCAGTACTTC
TRBJ1-1 NA TRBV19 once CASSRRGRNTEAFF TGTGCCAGTAGCCGGCGGGGCAGGAACACTGAAGCTTTCTTT
TRBJ2-7 NA TRBV27 NA CASSFGSTYEQYF TGTGCCAGCAGTTTTGGTAGTACCTACGAGCAGTACTTC
TRBJ2-7 NA TRBV2 NA CASSAGQGGIYEQYF TGTGCCAGCAGTGCAGGGCAGGGTGGTATCTACGAGCAGTACTTC
TRBJ1-4 TRBD1 TRBV18 NA CASSRSGTGGEKLFF TGTGCCAGCTCACGATCCGGGACAGGGGGTGAAAAACTGTTTTTT
TRBJ2-5 TRBD1 TRBV6-5 NA CASSPRDRARGTQYF TGTGCCAGCAGTCCACGGGACAGGGCGAGGGGGACCCAGTACTTC
TRBJ2-1 NA TRBV6-5 NA CASSYRNSYNEQFF TGTGCCAGCAGTTACAGGAACAGCTACAATGAGCAGTTCTTC
TRBJ1-1 NA TRBV19 NA CATQTRRVNTEAFF TGTGCCACCCAGACAAGGCGGGTGAACACTGAAGCTTTCTTT
TRBJ1-5 NA TRBV7-9 NA CASSLPGDNQPQHF TGTGCCAGCAGCTTACCGGGAGACAATCAGCCCCAGCATTTT
TRBJ1-1 NA TRBV29-1 NA CSVRVRESNTEAFF TGCAGCGTTAGGGTCCGGGAATCGAACACTGAAGCTTTCTTT
TRBJ2-1 NA TRBV7-3 NA CASSPGVSVRSYNEQFF TGTGCCAGCAGCCCCGGGGTGAGCGTTCGCTCCTACAATGAGCAGTTCTTC
TRBJ1-5 NA TRBV19 NA CASSIEVLRTGPQHF TGTGCCAGTAGTATAGAAGTTCTGAGGACGGGACCCCAGCATTTT
TRBJ1-5 NA TRBV7-8 NA CASSLFSDQPQHF TGTGCCAGCAGCTTGTTTTCGGATCAGCCCCAGCATTTT
TRBJ2-6 TRBD1 TRBV28 NA CASKTGVSGANVLTF TGTGCCAGCAAAACAGGGGTCTCTGGGGCCAACGTCCTGACTTTC
TRBJ2-5 NA TRBV2 NA CASSQEGGAAQYF TGTGCCAGCAGTCAGGAGGGGGGGGCGGCCCAGTACTTC
TRBJ1-4 TRBD1 TRBV5-5 once CASSGTGREKLFF TGTGCCAGCAGCGGGACAGGGCGTGAAAAACTGTTTTTT
TRBJ2-7 NA TRBV30 NA CAWSGQGREQYF TGTGCCTGGTCTGGGCAGGGGCGTGAGCAGTACTTC
TRBJ2-7 TRBD2 TRBV7-2 NA CASSPPLASGYEQYF TGTGCCAGCAGCCCACCGTTGGCTAGCGGGTACGAGCAGTACTTC
TRBJ2-5 TRBD2 TRBV14 NA CASSQGLGETQYF TGTGCCAGCAGCCAGGGACTAGGGGAGACCCAGTACTTC
TRBJ1-5 NA TRBV4-2 NA CASSQENAGSPQHF TGTGCCAGCAGCCAAGAGAATGCGGGGTCACCCCAGCATTTT
TRBJ2-1 NA TRBV2 NA CASKGTQVRYNEQFF TGTGCCAGCAAGGGGACACAAGTGAGGTACAATGAGCAGTTCTTC
TRBJ2-1 TRBD2 TRBV11-2 once CASSQGLATYNEQFF TGTGCCAGCAGCCAGGGACTAGCGACATACAATGAGCAGTTCTTC